The T cell receptor (beta chain) described here comes from a study of cytomegalovirus exposure and HLA in healthy donors (dated by TCRdb to between 2016 and 2019). As for the study more broadly: According to an earlier analysis of 587 of the donors, roughly 180 million T cells yielded 90 million to 140 million unique TCR beta sequences and approximately 300 Gb of sequence data. Around 300 gigabases of sequencing data and approximately 93 million unique TCR sequences were included in an early release covering 550 to 800 HLA-typed donors. Among the roughly 390 genotyped donors, under 90% belonged to the genetic ancestry cluster associated with self-reported Caucasian donors. The study aimed to test whether cataloging public T cell receptors could reveal signatures of past pathogen exposure. The T cell repertoires of some 670 subjects were profiled by immunosequencing and related to cytomegalovirus serostatus. In addition to the first cohort of several hundred subjects, a separate validation cohort of 120 different subjects was used. To predict cytomegalovirus infection status, the study combined high-throughput TCR immunosequencing, statistical association of individual TCRs with disease status, and machine learning. A later analysis re-examined previously published TCR beta repertoires from roughly 650 donors and added high-resolution HLA genotyping to investigate patterns of TCR occurrence. In the later analysis, no new phenotypic data were used to find candidate immune exposures; instead, reliance was placed on TCR beta sequences and their occurrence across donors. An earlier analysis of roughly 580 of the donors used high-throughput TCR beta sequencing to judge whether each TCR beta V gene segment behaved as functional or pseudogenic. Donor age, sex, ethnicity and CMV serostatus were compiled alongside the repertoire data. In a later genetic analysis, genome-wide SNP genotypes for 398 of the 666 donors were used, and that subset was treated as a discovery cohort. Every repertoire in the discovery cohort had been generated on one and the same sequencing platform. Class I and class II HLA loci were covered by the typing at four-digit resolution. Typing coverage varied by locus: roughly 629-640 donors for A, B, C, DRB1 and DQB1; approximately 500 for DQA1; over 600 for DPA1; roughly 470 for DPB1. Four to six DR-DQ haplotypes were handled as single units for association and clustering, since linkage in the cohort was strong. Among around 400 genotyped donors of the cohort, an average of roughly 230,000 unique TCR beta nucleotide sequences was sequenced per donor, of which about 18% were non-productive. The investigation overall reported the following: A later genetic analysis reported fewer N-insertions in productive TCRs among donors in an Asian-associated ancestry cluster than the roughly 650-donor mean. The study gave a list of 150 to 200 TCR beta chains associated with cytomegalovirus. The authors suggested that the approach could potentially be extended to other disease states and immunological phenotypes. Because counts were too low, around 18 rarely observed V segments, including chromosome 9 orphons, were left out of the earlier analysis of approximately 580 of the donors. According to a later analysis, most CMV-associated TCR beta chains appeared to be HLA-restricted, and the HLA associations seemed to be driven largely by CMV exposure. In this cohort, only TCR beta chains were sequenced, and detectable features were limited by the absence of alpha or paired-chain data. A few of the identified cytomegalovirus-associated TCR beta chains were confirmed in vitro to be specific for cytomegalovirus antigens. A later genetic analysis associated a missense DCLRE1C variant with V-gene and J-gene trimming of TCR beta chains, and an independent cohort replicated the association. Immune exposure information for the cohort was limited to CMV serostatus. Linkage disequilibrium might explain the correlated functional status among segregating V segments, but an unknown experimental factor could not be ruled out. Roughly uniform sequencing depth across donors was assumed in presence/absence analyses, although this assumption may not hold. A further reported finding was that TCR beta sequences accurately predicted the HLA-A and HLA-B alleles for most subjects in the first cohort. Because the 87-base-pair reads could not distinguish some IMGT-functional V segments, including TRBV6-2 and TRBV6-3, those segments were excluded. In a later analysis, several top co-occurrence clusters were reported to appear linked to parvovirus B19, influenza, CMV and Epstein-Barr virus. In a later analysis, 15,000 to 20,000 TCR beta sequences were associated with specific HLA alleles at a false discovery rate of 0.05. A cluster of highly shared sequence variants was judged likely to be a technical artifact of the sequencing pipeline. In a later analysis, TCR association rates were found to vary across HLA loci, with the most associated TCRs seen for DRB1 alleles and the fewest for HLA-C alleles. Cytomegalovirus status was reported to be diagnosed by the classifier with high specificity and sensitivity in both the original and validation cohorts. HLA typing was unavailable for some donors at each locus, so association tests used only the typed subset. Assigning TCR associations to individual alleles was difficult when HLA alleles, especially DR and DQ, strongly co-occurred. Most TCR sequences were observed very rarely across donors, whereas some public TCRs were present in many individuals. In a later analysis, HLA-associated TCR beta chains were found to be more clonally expanded and to have lower generation probabilities than equally common non-associated chains. In an earlier analysis of about 540 of the donors, most TCR beta V segments were observed in productive rearrangements about 87% or about 30% of the time, broadly matching IMGT annotations.

In total, 666 healthy bone marrow donors made up the cohort. At the time of sampling, every cohort member was nominally healthy, though immune exposures that went unrecorded were likely present. The donor was CMV seropositive and was included in the group of approximately 300 seropositive cohort members. A peripheral blood sample was collected from each donor, and TCR beta sequencing was performed on peripheral blood mononuclear cells. The Qiagen DNeasy Blood Extraction Kit was used to extract genomic DNA from the blood cell samples. Concerning this clone itself: The clone's antigen remains unknown. No clone much larger than this one lies a single base away; base qualities are absent.

CDR1 and CDR2, per the germline V gene, are SGHRS and YFSETQ. Including the terminal cysteine and phenylalanine, the CDR3 comprises 14 residues. The retained sequence is limited to the CDR3, 42 bases, with the frame set at the first base. The trim is 4 bases for V and 1 base for J, with a gap of 11 bases between the germline ends. Library creation used the immunoSEQ multiplex PCR assay. For the multiplex PCR, a mixture combining 60 forward primers for TCR Vbeta segments and 13 reverse primers for TCR Jbeta segments was used. Amplification of the CDR3 region of rearranged TCR beta genes was performed with a multiplex PCR assay on genomic DNA. Amplified TCR beta libraries were sequenced as 87-base-pair reads on the Illumina HiSeq System. On the authors' methods: A later analysis tallied tens of millions of unique TCR beta chains across the 660 or so repertoires, and about 12 million of those chains were shared by two or more donors. A nearest-neighbor algorithm error-corrected the raw reads and collapsed the reads into unique sequences, merging closely related sequences to remove PCR and sequencing errors. Alignment of CDR3 sequences to IMGT reference sequences was used to assign V, D and J gene segments. Each retained sequence needed at least a six-nucleotide match to both a V gene segment and a J gene segment. A rearrangement counted as productive if the CDR3 had no stop codons and remained in frame with V and J, and every other rearrangement counted as non-productive. CDR3 was defined by IMGT convention, running from the second conserved V-encoded cysteine to the conserved J-encoded phenylalanine. In an earlier analysis of around 640 of the donors, sequences lacking an unambiguous match to a single V gene segment were excluded. In an earlier analysis of approximately 560 of the donors, a V segment was called functional when productive rearrangements were above 56.7%, and segregating when the standard deviation between donors exceeded 5%. To diagnose cytomegalovirus status from the catalog of TCR beta chain sequences, a statistical classification framework was built. V and J gene assignment, in a later analysis, came from comparing TCR nucleotide sequences with IMGT/GENE-DB human TR gene sequences. The TCRdist pipeline was used in a later analysis to assign CDR3 sequences and most-parsimonious VDJ recombination scenarios. A later analysis defined each TCR beta chain by its CDR3 amino acid sequence plus V-gene family, and excluded reads lacking a unique V-gene family. To address suspected cross-contamination and a sequencing artifact, a later analysis removed 592 highly shared, low-generation-probability nucleotide sequences. For each public chain, a later analysis derived a clonal expansion index from normalized ranks of inferred template counts within each repertoire. In a later analysis, generation probabilities were computed using a VDJ recombination model fitted to out-of-frame rearrangements, and the results were checked against IGoR. In a later analysis, hypergeometric tests were used to score TCR-TCR, TCR-HLA and TCR-CMV co-occurrence, with a repertoire-size bias correction applied to TCR pairs. A later analysis estimated false discovery rates by permuting HLA or CMV assignments 20 times. In a later analysis, co-occurring TCRs were grouped using DBSCAN, with TCRdist sequence similarity added in when clustering inside HLA-allele-positive subsets. Repertoires with fewer than 30,000 or more than 120,000 public chains were left out of co-occurrence clustering, as were about 5 repertoires with anomalous nucleotide sharing. TCRdb carries this immuneACCESS record with in-frame sequences only. Its versions omit some clonotypes, under half of them owing to an unresolved V gene in the studies checked, with the rest unexplained. V, J and clone size are those of that table, while D and trimming were read from the DNA. The sample table holds approximately 91,000 clones, of which around nine tenths were seen once. 9% to 9.5% of the sample comes from the top ten.

The sample consisted of PBMCs. The sequence joins TRBV5-1 to TRBJ1-2; a tentative D call is TRBD1 (5 bases match). The receptor's source is a man younger than 45 in good health and CMV-seropositive. DNA sequence: TGCGCCAGCAGCCGGGAGGGGCATAACTATGGCTACACCTTC. This is translated as CASSREGHNYGYTF. The CDR3, completed at both ends by the reference TRBV5-1 and TRBJ1-2 genes, gives the full variable domain KAGVTQTPRYLIKTRGQQVTLSCSPISGHRSVSWYQQTPGQGLQFLFEYFSETQRNKGNFPGRFSGRQFSNSRSEMNVSTLELGDSALYLCASSREGHNYGYTFGSGTRLTVV.